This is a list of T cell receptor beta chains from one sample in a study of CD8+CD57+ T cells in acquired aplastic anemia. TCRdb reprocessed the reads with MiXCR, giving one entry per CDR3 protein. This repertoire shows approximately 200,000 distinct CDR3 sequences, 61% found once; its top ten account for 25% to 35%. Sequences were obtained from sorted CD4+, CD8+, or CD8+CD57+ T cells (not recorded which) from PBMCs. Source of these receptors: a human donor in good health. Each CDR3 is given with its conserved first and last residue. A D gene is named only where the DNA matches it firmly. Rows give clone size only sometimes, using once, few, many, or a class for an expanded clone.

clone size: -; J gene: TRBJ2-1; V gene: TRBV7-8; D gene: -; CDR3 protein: CASSFGTLYNEQFF; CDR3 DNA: TGTGCCAGCAGCTTTGGGACACTATACAATGAGCAGTTCTTC
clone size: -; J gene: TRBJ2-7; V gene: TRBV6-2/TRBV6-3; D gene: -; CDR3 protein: CASTGAEATYEQYF; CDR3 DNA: TGTGCAAGCACGGGAGCGGAGGCGACCTACGAGCAGTACTTC
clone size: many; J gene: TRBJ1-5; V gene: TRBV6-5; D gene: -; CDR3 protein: CASSYSSREDQPQHF; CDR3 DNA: TGTGCCAGCAGTTACTCGAGCAGGGAGGATCAGCCCCAGCATTTT
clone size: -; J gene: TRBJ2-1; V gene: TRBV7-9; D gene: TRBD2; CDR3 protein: CASSLTSATGDSYNEQFF; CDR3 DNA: TGTGCCAGCAGCTTAACTAGCGCCACCGGGGACTCTTACAATGAGCAGTTCTTC
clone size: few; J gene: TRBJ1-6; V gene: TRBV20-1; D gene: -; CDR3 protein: CSASSDNSPLHF; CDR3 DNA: TGCAGTGCTAGTTCCGATAATTCACCCCTCCACTTT
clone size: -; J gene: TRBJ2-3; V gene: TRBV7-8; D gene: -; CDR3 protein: CASSLRVPSTDTQYF; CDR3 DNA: TGTGCCAGCAGCTTACGGGTCCCAAGCACAGATACGCAGTATTTT
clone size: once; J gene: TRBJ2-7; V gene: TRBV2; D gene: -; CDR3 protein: CASSVSPFSYEQYF; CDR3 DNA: TGTGCCAGCAGCGTAAGCCCATTCTCCTACGAGCAGTACTTC
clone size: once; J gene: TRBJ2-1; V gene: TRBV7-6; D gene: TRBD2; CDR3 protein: CASSLAASGSNYNEQFF; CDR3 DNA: TGTGCCAGCAGCTTAGCGGCTAGCGGGAGCAACTACAATGAGCAGTTCTTC
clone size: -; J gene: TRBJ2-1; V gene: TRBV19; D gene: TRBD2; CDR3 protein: CASGQTSGTSYNEQFF; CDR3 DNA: TGTGCCAGTGGACAGACTAGCGGGACTTCCTACAATGAGCAGTTCTTC
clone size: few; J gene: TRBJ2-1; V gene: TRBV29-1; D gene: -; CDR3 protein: CSVSQRNEQFF; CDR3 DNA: TGCAGCGTCAGCCAGCGGAATGAGCAGTTCTTC
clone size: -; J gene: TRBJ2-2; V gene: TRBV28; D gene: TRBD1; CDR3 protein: CASSWTGSTGELFF; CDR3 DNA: TGTGCCAGCAGTTGGACAGGGAGCACCGGGGAGCTGTTTTTT
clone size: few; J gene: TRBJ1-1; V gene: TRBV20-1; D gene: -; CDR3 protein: CSAPRKNTEAFF; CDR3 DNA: TGCAGTGCTCCTCGCAAGAACACTGAAGCTTTCTTT
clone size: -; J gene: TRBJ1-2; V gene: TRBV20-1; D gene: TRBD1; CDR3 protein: CSARDSGGGHYGYTF; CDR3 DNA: TGCAGTGCTAGAGATAGCGGAGGGGGCCACTATGGCTACACCTTC
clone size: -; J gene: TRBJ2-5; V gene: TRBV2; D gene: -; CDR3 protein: CASARRGGETQYF; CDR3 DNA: TGTGCCAGCGCCCGGAGGGGGGGTGAGACCCAGTACTTC
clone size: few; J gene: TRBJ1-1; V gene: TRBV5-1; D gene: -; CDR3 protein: CASSPRQGDNTEAFF; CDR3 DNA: TGCGCCAGCAGCCCCCGGCAGGGCGACAACACTGAAGCTTTCTTT
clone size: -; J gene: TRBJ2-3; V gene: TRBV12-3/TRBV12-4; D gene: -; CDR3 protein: CASSLFPFPPADTSNYTDTQYF; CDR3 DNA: TGTGCCAGCAGTTTATTCCCATTCCCCCCCGCCGACACGAGTAATTACACAGATACGCAGTATTTT
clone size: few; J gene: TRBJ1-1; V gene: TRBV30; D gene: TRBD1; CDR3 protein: CAWSAPGQGNTEAFF; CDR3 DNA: TGTGCCTGGAGCGCACCGGGACAGGGGAACACTGAAGCTTTCTTT
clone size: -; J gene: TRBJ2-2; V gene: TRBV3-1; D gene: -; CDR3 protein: CASSQVRALWGNTGELFF; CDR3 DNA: TGTGCCAGCAGCCAAGTCCGGGCACTTTGGGGAAACACCGGGGAGCTGTTTTTT
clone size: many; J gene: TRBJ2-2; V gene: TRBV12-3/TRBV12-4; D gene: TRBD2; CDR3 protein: CASSPRPTSGTNTGELFF; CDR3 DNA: TGTGCCAGCAGCCCTAGACCTACTAGCGGGACGAACACCGGGGAGCTGTTTTTT
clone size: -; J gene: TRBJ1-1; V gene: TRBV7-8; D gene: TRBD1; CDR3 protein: CASSHPGGGQFTNTEASF; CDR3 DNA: TGTGCCAGCAGCCATCCAGGGGGGGGACAGTTTACGAACACTGAAGCTTCCTTT
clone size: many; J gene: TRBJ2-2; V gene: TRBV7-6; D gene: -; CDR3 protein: CASSFPTGWENTGELFF; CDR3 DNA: TGTGCCAGCAGCTTCCCCACAGGGTGGGAGAACACCGGGGAGCTGTTTTTT
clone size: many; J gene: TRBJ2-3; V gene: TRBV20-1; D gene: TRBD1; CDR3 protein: CSAPTGGFRDTQYF; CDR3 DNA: TGCAGTGCCCCGACAGGGGGGTTTCGAGATACGCAGTATTTT
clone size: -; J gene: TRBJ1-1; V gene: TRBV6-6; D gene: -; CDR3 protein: CASSSSLEAFF; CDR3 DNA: TGTGCCAGCAGCTCCAGCCTTGAAGCTTTCTTT
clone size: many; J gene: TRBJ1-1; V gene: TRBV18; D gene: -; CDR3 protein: CASSPDGMNTEAFF; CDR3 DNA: TGTGCCAGCTCACCAGACGGGATGAACACTGAAGCTTTCTTT
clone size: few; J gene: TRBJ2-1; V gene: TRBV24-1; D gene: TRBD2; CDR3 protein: CATSDSLAGTYNEQFF; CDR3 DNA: TGTGCCACCAGTGATTCCCTAGCGGGGACCTACAATGAGCAGTTCTTC
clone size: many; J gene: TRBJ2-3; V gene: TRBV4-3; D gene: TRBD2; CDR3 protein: CASSQDLGLAGGSTDTQYF; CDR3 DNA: TGCGCCAGCAGCCAAGATTTGGGCCTAGCGGGGGGAAGCACAGATACGCAGTATTTT
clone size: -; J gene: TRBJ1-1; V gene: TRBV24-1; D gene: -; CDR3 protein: CATSDPSSPSGSANAEAFF; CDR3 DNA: TGTGCCACCAGTGACCCTAGTAGTCCAAGCGGGAGCGCGAACGCTGAAGCTTTCTTT
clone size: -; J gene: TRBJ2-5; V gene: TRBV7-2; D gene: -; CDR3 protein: CASRIGGAGEETQYF; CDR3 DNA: TGTGCCAGCAGAATAGGGGGGGCAGGGGAAGAGACCCAGTACTTC
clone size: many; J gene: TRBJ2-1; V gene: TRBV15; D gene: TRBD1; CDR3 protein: CATSPDRGSYNEQFF; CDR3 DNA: TGTGCCACCAGCCCCGACAGGGGCTCCTACAATGAGCAGTTCTTC
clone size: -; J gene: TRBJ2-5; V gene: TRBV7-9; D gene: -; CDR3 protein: CASSFGAGETQYF; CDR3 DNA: TGTGCCAGCAGCTTTGGGGCAGGGGAGACCCAGTACTTC
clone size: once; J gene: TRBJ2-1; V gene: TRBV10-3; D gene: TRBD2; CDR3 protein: CAISSEEASGMIEQFF; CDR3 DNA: TGTGCCATCAGTAGTGAAGAGGCTAGCGGGATGATAGAGCAGTTCTTC
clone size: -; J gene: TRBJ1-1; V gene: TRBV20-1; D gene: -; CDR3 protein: CSASPGATNTEAFF; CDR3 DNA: TGCAGTGCTAGCCCAGGGGCGACGAACACTGAAGCTTTCTTT
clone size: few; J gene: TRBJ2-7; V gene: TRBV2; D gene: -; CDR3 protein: CASIPTGTTYEQYF; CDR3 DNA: TGTGCCAGCATCCCAACCGGGACGACCTACGAGCAGTACTTC
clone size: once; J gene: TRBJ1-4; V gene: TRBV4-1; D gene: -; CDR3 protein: CASSRKDSNEKLFF; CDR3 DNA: TGCGCCAGCAGCCGCAAGGACAGCAATGAAAAACTGTTTTTT
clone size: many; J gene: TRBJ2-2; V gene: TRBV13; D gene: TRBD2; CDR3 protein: CASSFRAGGVTGELFF; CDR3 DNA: TGTGCCAGCAGCTTTCGAGCGGGAGGCGTGACCGGGGAGCTGTTTTTT
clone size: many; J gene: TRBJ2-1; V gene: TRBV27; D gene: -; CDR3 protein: CASSLGPEYNEQFF; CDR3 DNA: TGTGCCAGCAGTTTAGGTCCAGAGTACAATGAGCAGTTCTTC
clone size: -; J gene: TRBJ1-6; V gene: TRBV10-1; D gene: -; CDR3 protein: CASNSISSYNSPLHF; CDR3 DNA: TGTGCCAGCAATTCGATCAGCTCCTATAATTCACCCCTCCACTTT
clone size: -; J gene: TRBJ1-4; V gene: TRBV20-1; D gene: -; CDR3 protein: CSARDTTNEKLFF; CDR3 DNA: TGCAGTGCTAGAGATACGACTAATGAAAAACTGTTTTTT
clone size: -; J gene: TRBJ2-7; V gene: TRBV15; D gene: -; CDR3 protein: CATSRDSRSYEQYF; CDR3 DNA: TGTGCCACCAGCAGAGATTCCCGCTCCTACGAGCAGTACTTC
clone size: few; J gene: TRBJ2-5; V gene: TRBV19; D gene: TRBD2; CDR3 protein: CASSIAGGRETQYF; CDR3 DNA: TGTGCCAGTAGTATAGCGGGGGGGCGGGAGACCCAGTACTTC
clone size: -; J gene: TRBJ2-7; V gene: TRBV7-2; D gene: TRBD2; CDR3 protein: CASSPSGGFSYEQYF; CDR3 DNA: TGTGCCAGCAGCCCTAGCGGGGGGTTCAGCTACGAGCAGTACTTC
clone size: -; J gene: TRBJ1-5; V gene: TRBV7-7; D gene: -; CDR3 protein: CASSLGQNQPQHF; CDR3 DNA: TGTGCTAGCAGCTTAGGACAGAATCAGCCCCAGCATTTT
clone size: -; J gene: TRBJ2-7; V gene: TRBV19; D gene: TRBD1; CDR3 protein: CASSPNPGTGYEQYF; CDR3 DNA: TGTGCCAGTAGTCCTAACCCCGGGACAGGCTACGAGCAGTACTTC
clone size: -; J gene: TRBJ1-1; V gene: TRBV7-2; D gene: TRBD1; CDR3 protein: CASSSSSQGLQAFF; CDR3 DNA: TGTGCCAGCAGCTCCTCCTCACAGGGGCTTCAAGCTTTCTTT
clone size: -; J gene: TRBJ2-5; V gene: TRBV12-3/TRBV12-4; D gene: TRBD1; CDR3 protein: CASTGTAQETQYF; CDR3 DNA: TGTGCCAGCACCGGGACAGCACAAGAGACCCAGTACTTC
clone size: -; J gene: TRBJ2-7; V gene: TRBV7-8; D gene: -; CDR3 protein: CASSLGRYEQYF; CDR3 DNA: TGTGCCAGCAGCTTGGGAAGGTACGAGCAGTACTTC
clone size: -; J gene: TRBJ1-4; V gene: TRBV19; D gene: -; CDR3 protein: CASSAGQMSEKLFF; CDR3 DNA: TGTGCCAGTAGTGCGGGCCAGATGTCTGAAAAACTGTTTTTT
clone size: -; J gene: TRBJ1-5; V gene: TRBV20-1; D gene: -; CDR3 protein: CSARDPGGNQPQHF; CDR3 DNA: TGCAGTGCTAGAGACCCGGGTGGCAATCAGCCCCAGCATTTT
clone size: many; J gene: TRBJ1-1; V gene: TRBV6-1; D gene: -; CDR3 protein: CASSEASKWNTEAFF; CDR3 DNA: TGTGCCAGCAGTGAAGCTTCTAAATGGAACACTGAAGCTTTCTTT
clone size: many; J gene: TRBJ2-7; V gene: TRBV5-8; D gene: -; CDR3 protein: CASSSDSSYEQYF; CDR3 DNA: TGTGCCAGCAGCTCCGACAGCTCCTACGAGCAGTACTTC